This TCR beta chain was obtained from a study of cytomegalovirus exposure and HLA in healthy donors (dated by TCRdb to about 2017). Turning to the overall study: An earlier analysis of roughly 500 of the donors reported around 280 Gb of sequence data and about 120 million unique TCR beta sequences obtained from about 200 million T cells. Across 398 genotyped donors of the cohort, an average of roughly 250,000 unique TCR beta nucleotide sequences per donor were sequenced, and approximately 17% of those sequences were non-productive. Genome-wide SNP genotypes for about three fifths of the roughly 700 donors were used in a later genetic analysis, which treated that subset as a discovery cohort. Along with the approximately 620-subject first cohort, a separate validation cohort of over 90 different subjects was used. The study aimed to test whether cataloging public T cell receptors could reveal signatures of past pathogen exposure. The number of donors typed differed by locus, with about 629-630 for A, B, C, DRB1 and DQB1, roughly 520 for DQA1, over 600 for DPA1, and 472 for DPB1. Rather than using new phenotypic data, the later analysis identified candidate immune exposures from TCR beta sequences and from how often those sequences occurred across donors. All discovery cohort repertoires had been generated on a single sequencing platform. To study patterns of TCR occurrence, a later analysis re-analyzed previously published TCR beta repertoires from several hundred donors and added high-resolution HLA genotyping. An earlier analysis of 587 of the donors applied high-throughput TCR beta sequencing to assess whether each TCR beta V gene segment acted as functional or pseudogenic. Donor age, sex, ethnicity and CMV serostatus were compiled together with the repertoire data. About five DR-DQ haplotypes were treated as single units for association and clustering because of strong linkage in the cohort. Approximately 300 gigabases of sequencing data and around 90 million unique TCR sequences made up an early release that covered some 640 HLA-typed donors. HLA typing covered class I and class II loci at four-digit resolution. Of the roughly 410 genotyped donors, 81% were placed in the genetic ancestry cluster associated with self-reported Caucasian donors. High-throughput TCR immunosequencing, statistical association of individual TCRs with disease status, and machine learning were combined to predict cytomegalovirus infection status. The study used immunosequencing to profile the T cell repertoires of approximately 650 subjects and linked those repertoires to cytomegalovirus serostatus.

With regard to this clone: Its antigen remains unidentified. No quality values exist for individual bases; no much larger clone is one base distant.

General conclusions and limits of the study: Sequencing depth was assumed to be roughly uniform across donors in the presence/absence analyses, though that assumption may not hold. In a later analysis, most CMV-associated TCR beta chains were found to appear HLA-restricted, with HLA associations seemingly driven largely by CMV exposure. The sequencing pipeline was judged likely to have produced a cluster of highly shared sequence variants as a technical artifact. Because the 87-base-pair reads could not distinguish some IMGT-functional V segments, including TRBV6-2 and TRBV6-3, those segments were excluded. While some public TCRs were present in many individuals, most TCR sequences turned up only very rarely across donors. The earlier analysis of 587 of the donors excluded approximately 17 rarely observed V segments, including chromosome 9 orphons, because counts were too low. Broadly in line with IMGT annotations, most TCR beta V segments showed up in productive rearrangements about 87% or about 30% of the time in an earlier analysis of 450 to 600 of the donors. The authors suggested that the approach could potentially be generalized to other disease states and immunological phenotypes. In a later genetic analysis, fewer N-insertions in productive TCRs were reported among donors in an Asian-associated ancestry cluster than the roughly 700-donor mean. An association between a missense DCLRE1C variant and V-gene and J-gene trimming of TCR beta chains was found in a later genetic analysis and replicated in an independent cohort. The study listed approximately 150 TCR beta chains as associated with cytomegalovirus. Linkage disequilibrium might explain the correlated functional status among segregating V segments, but an unknown experimental factor could not be excluded. In a later analysis, several top co-occurrence clusters were reported to appear linked to parvovirus B19, influenza, CMV and Epstein-Barr virus. Cytomegalovirus status was reported to be diagnosed by the classifier with high specificity and sensitivity in both the original and validation cohorts. Immune exposure information for the cohort was limited to CMV serostatus. In vitro tests confirmed that three of the cytomegalovirus-associated TCR beta chains recognize cytomegalovirus antigens. Compared with equally common non-associated chains, HLA-associated TCR beta chains in a later analysis were more clonally expanded and had lower generation probabilities. Because HLA typing was missing for some donors at each locus, association tests included only the typed subset. A further reported finding was that TCR beta sequences accurately predicted the HLA-A and HLA-B alleles for most subjects in the first cohort. A later analysis associated 16,951 TCR beta sequences with specific HLA alleles at a false discovery rate of 0.05. Assigning TCR associations to individual alleles was difficult when HLA alleles, especially DR and DQ, strongly co-occurred. A later analysis found that TCR association rates varied across HLA loci, with DRB1 alleles showing the most associated TCRs and HLA-C alleles the fewest. The cohort was sequenced for TCR beta chains only, and without alpha or paired-chain data the features that could be detected were limited.

Germline trimming: 2 bases from V, 4 bases from J; junction bases outside gene matches: 7. Inclusive of the bounding cysteine and phenylalanine, the CDR3 is 15 residues long. Only the CDR3 region is kept as DNA, spanning 45 bases read in frame from base 1. For CDR1 and CDR2, the germline V gene lists SGHRS and YFSETQ. The cohort comprised around 690 healthy bone marrow donors. Cohort members were all nominally healthy when sampled, although unrecorded immune exposures were likely present. The donor was CMV seronegative and belonged to the group of 352 seronegative cohort members. Each donor provided a peripheral blood sample, and peripheral blood mononuclear cells were used for TCR beta sequencing. Genomic DNA was extracted from the blood cell samples with the Qiagen DNeasy Blood Extraction Kit. The library was made by the immunoSEQ multiplex PCR assay. For the multiplex PCR, a mixture combining 60 forward primers for TCR Vbeta segments and 13 reverse primers for TCR Jbeta segments was used. The CDR3 region of rearranged TCR beta genes was amplified from genomic DNA with a multiplex PCR assay. The Illumina HiSeq System was used to sequence the amplified TCR beta libraries as 87-base-pair reads. As for the authors' bioinformatics: A later analysis counted about 80 million unique TCR beta chains across the 500 to 850 repertoires, and around 9.9 million of these chains were shared by at least two donors. Raw reads were error-corrected and collapsed into unique sequences by a nearest-neighbor algorithm in which closely related sequences were merged to remove PCR and sequencing errors. Alignment of CDR3 sequences to IMGT reference sequences was used to assign V, D and J gene segments. Each retained sequence needed at least a six-nucleotide match to both a V gene segment and a J gene segment. A rearrangement was called productive if the CDR3 had no stop codons and remained in frame with V and J, and every other rearrangement was called non-productive. CDR3 was defined according to IMGT convention as the region running from the second conserved V-encoded cysteine to the conserved J-encoded phenylalanine. In an earlier analysis of 587 of the donors, sequences lacking an unambiguous match to a single V gene segment were excluded. In an earlier analysis of 587 of the donors, a V segment was called functional when productive rearrangements were above 56.7%, and segregating when the standard deviation between donors exceeded 5%. A statistical classification framework was built to diagnose cytomegalovirus status from the catalog of TCR beta chain sequences. In a later analysis, TCR nucleotide sequences were compared against IMGT/GENE-DB human TR gene sequences so that V and J genes could be assigned. A later analysis assigned CDR3 sequences and most-parsimonious VDJ recombination scenarios with the TCRdist pipeline. In a later analysis, each TCR beta chain was defined by its CDR3 amino acid sequence together with its V-gene family, and reads without a unique V-gene family were excluded. To address suspected cross-contamination and a sequencing artifact, a later analysis removed 550 to 750 highly shared, low-generation-probability nucleotide sequences. For each public chain, a later analysis derived a clonal expansion index from normalized ranks of inferred template counts within each repertoire. In a later analysis, generation probabilities were computed using a VDJ recombination model fitted to out-of-frame rearrangements, and the results were checked against IGoR. A later analysis scored TCR-TCR, TCR-HLA and TCR-CMV co-occurrence with hypergeometric tests, applying a repertoire-size bias correction to TCR pairs. False discovery rates were estimated in a later analysis by permuting HLA or CMV assignments 20 times. In a later analysis, co-occurring TCRs were grouped using DBSCAN, and TCRdist sequence similarity was added for clustering within HLA-allele-positive subsets. For co-occurrence clustering, repertoires with fewer than 30,000 or more than 120,000 public chains were excluded, along with five repertoires with anomalous nucleotide sharing. TCRdb obtained this table from immuneACCESS and retained in-frame rearrangements with V and J assigned. These tables miss some clones; where compared with another copy, unresolved V genes account for less than half of the shortfall, and the remainder is unexplained. D and trimming were read from the DNA, whereas the V and J calls and clone size are those reported in that table. In all, the sample holds approximately 130,000 clones, and approximately 80% of those were seen once. The top ten clonotypes cover around 1.2% of the sample.

The chain couples TRBV5-1 to TRBJ2-7; TRBD2 matches 9 bases in the middle. The sample was PBMCs. The clonotype was recovered from a girl aged 2 to 9 in good health and CMV-seronegative. The CDR3 has the sequence CASSFEGLAVYEQYF. The DNA is as follows: TGCGCCAGCAGCTTCGAGGGACTAGCTGTTTACGAGCAGTACTTC.